This T cell receptor (beta chain) emerged from a study of blood T cell repertoires in COVID-19. Whole-study context: COVID-19 samples collected from the United States, Italy and Spain covered acute and convalescent phases. The cDNA or gDNA used as material had been derived from T cells, B-cell-depleted T cells, or PBMCs.

Looked up from germline, CDR1 is LGHDT and CDR2 is YNNKEL (reference sequence). The V and J ends lost 4 bases and 4 bases respectively, with 8 bases between them. This CDR3 contains 13 residues. Per the study methods: From reference gene primer amplification, estimates of nucleated cell counts were derived. This table comes from immunoSEQ multiplex PCR, and its TCRdb copy is limited to in-frame clones, with some not included. V and J calls and clone size are as listed in that table; D and trimming were resolved from the DNA. This sample has 110,000 or so clones; about 86% occur once, and the top ten carry about 2.1%.

The V gene is TRBV3-1 (or the pseudogene TRBV3-2), the J gene TRBJ2-1; maybe TRBD2 (5 bases). Sequenced: peripheral blood. The source of this sequence is a woman aged 45-60 years with acute or convalescent COVID-19. The CDR3, as DNA: TGTGCCAGCAGCCCCACTAGTTACAATGAGCAGTTCTTC. The encoded protein is CASSPTSYNEQFF.